One T cell receptor beta chain is described in this entry. This CDR3 spans 15 amino acids. Data came from immunoSEQ multiplex PCR; TCRdb stores just in-frame clones and leaves some out. The sample includes some 99,000 clones, 80% to 90% seen only once; the top ten take about 4.2%. The data stem from a study of blood T cell repertoires in COVID-19. The wider study: Spain, Italy and the United States supplied samples that represented acute and convalescent COVID-19. From T cells, B-cell-depleted T cells, or PBMCs came the material, which was cDNA or gDNA.

The V gene is TRBV21-1, the J gene TRBJ2-7; the table's D call TRBD2 went unverified against the DNA. TRBV21-1 is an annotated pseudogene. The sequenced sample was peripheral blood. The source of this sequence is a human donor with COVID-19, enrolled during active disease. The donor label of this sample is uncertain. Here the CDR3 reads CASVGVYGGTGEQYF. The DNA of the CDR3 is TGTGCCAGCGTCGGGGTTTACGGGGGAACGGGCGAGCAGTACTTC.